Presented here are 23 T cell receptor beta chains from one specimen sequenced in a study of T cell responses to AZD1222 COVID-19 vaccine. Produced via immunoSEQ multiplex PCR; TCRdb's table is partial and in-frame only. The sample has about 150,000 clones; about nine tenths are singletons. Sequenced here: peripheral blood, sampled 28 days after the second AZD1222 dose. All receptors derive from an adult who received the AZD1222 COVID-19 vaccine.

The CDR3 reads CASSILYRDAYEQYF. DNA of the CDR3: TGTGCCAGCAGCATACTCTACAGGGACGCCTACGAGCAGTACTTC. The V gene is TRBV11-2, the J gene TRBJ2-7; a weak D match, TRBD1 (6 bases). The CDR3 length is 15 residues. In germline, CDR1 is SGHAT, CDR2 FQNNGV. Trimming removed 5 bases at V and 2 bases at J, with 16 bases between.

The chain employs TRBV6-5 and TRBJ2-3; TRBD2 agrees at 13 bases. Looked up from germline, CDR1 is MNHEY and CDR2 is SVGAGI. This CDR3 comprises 16 residues. Trimming took 1 base from V and 6 from J; bases not matched to a gene: 4. DNA of the CDR3: TGTGCCAGCAGTTACTGGACTAGCGGGAGAGTGGATACGCAGTATTTT. Its translation is CASSYWTSGRVDTQYF.

The V gene is TRBV27, the J gene TRBJ2-2; 10 positions agree with TRBD1. The CDR3 has 14 amino acids. V was clipped by 10 bases and J by 5 bases; unmatched bases: 7. The V gene's germline CDR1 is MNHEY and CDR2 SMNVEV (reference sequence). The CDR3 DNA sequence: TGTGCCACCAGGCGGACAGGGGGGACCGGGGAGCTGTTTTTT. Translated, it gives CATRRTGGTGELFF.

This clone was counted once. The chain combines TRBV4-1 with TRBJ1-1; 7 bases line up with TRBD1. The CDR3 is made up of 16 amino acids. Germline loops: CDR1 MGHRA, CDR2 YSYEKL. V shed 2 bases and J 1 base; nucleotides not matched to a gene: 7. CDR3 nucleotide sequence: TGCGCCAGCAGCCAACTGCCGGGACAGAAGAACACTGAAGCTTTCTTT. It is translated as CASSQLPGQKNTEAFF.

The chain has TRBV27 and TRBJ1-2; D unclear. The V end lost 4 bases, the J end lost 1 base, and 13 bases lay between the germline ends. The germline CDR1 and CDR2 sequences are MNHEY and SMNVEV (reference sequence). This CDR3 region has 15 residues. DNA of the CDR3: TGTGCCAGCAGTTCCCCACTCCGGGGTAACTATGGCTACACCTTC. The encoded protein is CASSSPLRGNYGYTF.

The chain uses TRBV7-7 and TRBJ2-1; D is unresolved. Germline lookup yields CDR1 SSHAT and CDR2 FNYEAQ (reference sequence). This CDR3 region has 15 residues. V gave up 1 base and J gave up 6 bases, with 13 bases separating them. The CDR3 spells CASSLDFTPINEQFF. The DNA for the CDR3 is TGTGCCAGCAGCTTAGACTTTACTCCTATCAATGAGCAGTTCTTC.

J is TRBJ2-3 and V is TRBV5-4; perhaps TRBD2 as D (5 bases). Germline CDR1 SGHNT, CDR2 YYREEE (reference sequence). The CDR3 has 15 residues. Trimming stripped 2 bases from V and 0 bases from J, with 10 bases between. The CDR3 loop reads CASSLGGLSTDTQYF. Here the CDR3 DNA reads TGTGCCAGCAGCTTAGGCGGGCTTAGCACAGATACGCAGTATTTT.

The chain is built from TRBV28 and TRBJ1-5; 7 nucleotides line up with TRBD1. CDR3 length: 15 residues. Germline CDR1 and CDR2: MDHEN and SYDVKM. V gave up 6 bases and J gave up 1 base; unmatched junction bases: 6. Here the CDR3 reads CASRTGIKSNQPQHF. DNA for the CDR3: TGTGCCAGCAGGACAGGGATTAAGAGCAATCAGCCCCAGCATTTT. The full variable domain, with the rest looked up from reference TRBV28 and TRBJ1-5, is DVKVTQSSRYLVKRTGEKVFLECVQDMDHENMFWYRQDPGLGLRLIYFSYDVKMKEKGDIPEGYSVSREKKERFSLILESASTNQTSMYLCASRTGIKSNQPQHFGDGTRLSIL.

The chain joins TRBV27 to TRBJ1-6, with D tentatively TRBD1 (6 bases). V gave up 3 bases and J gave up 7 bases, with 10 bases separating them. Germline CDR1 and CDR2: MNHEY and SMNVEV (reference sequence). The CDR3 spans 14 residues. CDR3 bases: TGTGCCAGCAGTTTCGCAGGGGCGAATTCACCCCTCCACTTT. This gives the protein CASSFAGANSPLHF.

The V and J genes are TRBV30 and TRBJ1-1; D is uncertain. This CDR3 has 11 residues. The germline V and J ends were trimmed by 5 bases and 2 bases, with 6 bases remaining between them. CDR1 is GTSNPN and CDR2 is SVGIG in the germline V gene (reference sequence). The CDR3 region is CAWGRNTEAFF. The CDR3 region has the DNA TGTGCCTGGGGAAGAAACACTGAAGCTTTCTTT.

The rearrangement links TRBV3-1 (or the pseudogene TRBV3-2) to TRBJ2-7, with 13 bases that match TRBD2. The V gene end was trimmed by 1 base and the J gene end by 4 bases; junction bases not matched to a gene: 4. Germline CDR1 and CDR2: LGHDT and YNNKEL (reference sequence). The CDR3 is 16 residues long. The CDR3 sequence is CASSQGTSGRDYEQYF. In DNA, the CDR3 is TGTGCCAGCAGCCAAGGGACTAGCGGGAGAGATTACGAGCAGTACTTC.

The genes are TRBV14 and TRBJ1-4; D is uncertain. V was trimmed by 0 bases and J by 7 bases, leaving 3 bases between them. CDR3 size: 12 residues. Germline V lookup: CDR1 SGHDN, CDR2 FVKESK. CDR3 amino acids: CASSQEGEKLFF. As DNA, the CDR3 is TGTGCCAGCAGCCAAGAGGGTGAAAAACTGTTTTTT. Full variable domain (rest looked up from reference TRBV14 and TRBJ1-4): EAGVTQFPSHSVIEKGQTVTLRCDPISGHDNLYWYRRVMGKEIKFLLHFVKESKQDESGMPNNRFLAERTGGTYSTLKVQPAELEDSGVYFCASSQEGEKLFFGSGTQLSVL.

The rearrangement links TRBV18 to TRBJ1-1; the D gene is possibly TRBD1 (6 bases). CDR1 KGHSH and CDR2 LQKENI come from the germline V gene. V was trimmed by 1 base and J by 1 base, leaving 10 bases between them. This CDR3 is built from 15 residues. The CDR3 spells CASSPRGTPNTEAFF. In DNA, the CDR3 is TGTGCCAGCTCACCACGGGGGACACCGAACACTGAAGCTTTCTTT.

The V call is TRBV9, the J call TRBJ2-4; possible D gene TRBD1, 6 bases. The germline gives CDR1 SGDLS, CDR2 YYNGEE. CDR3 length equals 14 residues. V was shortened by 3 bases and J by 4 bases, with 11 bases between the two germline ends. The CDR3 nucleotides are TGTGCCAGCAGCGCCGGGACAAGGAAAAACATTCAGTACTTC. Its translation is CASSAGTRKNIQYF.

This clone was detected only a few times. The chain uses TRBV5-1 and TRBJ1-2; 10 bases align to TRBD1. V lost 2 bases and J lost 3; bases outside the gene matches: 4. Per the germline V gene, CDR1 is SGHRS and CDR2 is YFSETQ. This CDR3 spans 15 amino acids. The DNA of the CDR3 is TGCGCCAGCAGCTTTATTGGACAGGGGGACTATGGCTACACCTTC. Its translation is CASSFIGQGDYGYTF.

This clone was seen a few times. The chain couples TRBV6-5 to TRBJ2-7; 8 bases are shared with TRBD1. From germline, CDR1 is MNHEY and CDR2 SVGAGI. V shed 8 bases and J 2 bases; nucleotides not matched to a gene: 5. This CDR3 comprises 13 residues. CDR3 sequence (DNA): TGTGCCAGCCGGACAGGGTGGACCTACGAGCAGTACTTC. It codes for CASRTGWTYEQYF.

This clone was observed a few times. The V call is TRBV15, the J call TRBJ2-1; TRBD2 is a possible D gene (5 bases). CDR3 length: 16 residues. The ends were cut back, 0 bases at V and 0 bases at J, with 9 bases in the middle. Germline lookup yields CDR1 LNHNV and CDR2 YYDKDF (reference sequence). CDR3 in amino acids: CATSREGGGSYNEQFF. CDR3 sequence (DNA): TGTGCCACCAGCAGAGAAGGTGGAGGCTCCTACAATGAGCAGTTCTTC.

The chain links TRBV5-4 to TRBJ1-6, with 8 nucleotides matching TRBD1. The CDR3 runs 17 residues. Germline V gives CDR1 SGHNT, CDR2 YYREEE (reference sequence). The trim removed 4 bases at V and 9 bases at J, leaving 15 bases unmatched. The CDR3 region has the DNA TGTGCCAGCAGCGGCGGACAGGGCCCTCCCGTCAGTTCACCCCTCCACTTT. Encoded protein: CASSGGQGPPVSSPLHF.

V is TRBV10-3 and J is TRBJ2-7; the match to TRBD1 covers 8 bases. The CDR3 sequence is 15 residues long. The V segment lost 7 bases and the J segment 5 bases; nucleotides outside the gene matches: 13. CDR1 and CDR2 from the germline V gene are ENHRY and SYGVKD. The CDR3 DNA is TGTGCCATCACGCCGGCAGGACAGGGTCTGCACGAGCAGTACTTC. It encodes CAITPAGQGLHEQYF.

This chain uses TRBV20-1 with TRBJ1-6; TRBD1 is a possible D gene (5 bases). V gave up 3 bases and J gave up 16 bases, with 19 bases separating them. The CDR3 is made up of 13 amino acids. Germline assignment: CDR1 DFQATT and CDR2 SNEGSKA (reference sequence). The CDR3 spells CSASPHQDKGLHF. The DNA for the CDR3 is TGCAGTGCTAGTCCTCATCAGGACAAAGGGCTCCACTTT.

The V gene is TRBV11-2, the J gene TRBJ2-1; 9 nucleotides align to TRBD2. CDR3 length: 17 amino acids. The germline gives CDR1 SGHAT, CDR2 FQNNGV. The junction had 7 bases not matched to a gene; V was cut back by 1 base and J by 3 bases. The CDR3 nucleotides read TGTGCCAGCAGCTTAGGGGTAGCGGGAGAGATCTACAATGAGCAGTTCTTC. Its translation is CASSLGVAGEIYNEQFF.

CDR3 sequence: CSALDRVKNTEAFF. Here the CDR3 DNA reads TGCAGCGCCTTGGACAGGGTCAAGAACACTGAAGCTTTCTTT. This rearrangement joins TRBV29-1 to TRBJ1-1, with TRBD1 matching over 8 bases. The junction had 8 bases not matched to a gene; V was cut back by 7 bases and J by 1 base. The length of the CDR3 is 14 residues. CDR1 is SQVTM and CDR2 is ANQGSEA in the germline V gene. Combining the CDR3 with reference TRBV29-1 and TRBJ1-1 gives the whole variable domain SAVISQKPSRDICQRGTSLTIQCQVDSQVTMMFWYRQQPGQSLTLIATANQGSEATYESGFVIDKFPISRPNLTFSTLTVSNMSPEDSSIYLCSALDRVKNTEAFFGQGTRLTVV.

This clone was seen more than once but under ten times. The V call is TRBV29-1, the J call TRBJ1-3; the match to TRBD1 covers 7 bases. V trimming: 4 bases; J trimming: 8 bases; junction bases outside the gene matches: 5. The CDR3 totals 12 residues. Germline V lookup: CDR1 SQVTM, CDR2 ANQGSEA. CDR3 DNA: TGCAGCGTTGTTACAGGGACAGACACCATATATTTT. It encodes CSVVTGTDTIYF. Based on the CDR3 plus reference TRBV29-1 and TRBJ1-3, the full variable domain is SAVISQKPSRDICQRGTSLTIQCQVDSQVTMMFWYRQQPGQSLTLIATANQGSEATYESGFVIDKFPISRPNLTFSTLTVSNMSPEDSSIYLCSVVTGTDTIYFGEGSWLTVV.